Below, 32 T cell receptor beta chains from the same sample are listed, as sequenced in a study of blood T cell repertoires in COVID-19. The protocol was immunoSEQ multiplex PCR, while the TCRdb copy is restricted to in-frame clones and leaves out a portion. The sample lists more than 250,000 clones; 70% to 90% were seen once. The sequenced sample was PBMCs or T cells enriched from blood (not recorded which). Receptor source: a man aged 25-45 years who had recovered from COVID-19.

This chain connects TRBV19 to TRBJ1-2, with unresolved D. With 9 bases removed from V and 2 bases from J, the gap between germline ends came to 25 bases. This CDR3 is built from 17 residues. The germline gives CDR1 LNHDA, CDR2 SQIVND (reference sequence). The CDR3 sequence is CASQAVRGLKGNYGYTF. CDR3 DNA sequence: TGTGCCAGCCAAGCCGTCCGGGGTTTGAAGGGAAACTATGGCTACACCTTC.

This rearrangement joins TRBV30 to TRBJ1-1, with D possibly matching TRBD1 (6 bases). Trimming took 5 bases from V and 1 from J, leaving 8 bases between them. In germline, CDR1 is GTSNPN, CDR2 SVGIG (reference sequence). The CDR3 runs to 12 residues. CDR3 protein: CAWDRPNTEAFF. The CDR3 coding sequence is TGTGCCTGGGACAGGCCGAACACTGAAGCTTTCTTT.

This clone was detected once. The chain combines TRBV7-2 with TRBJ2-1; D gene ambiguous. This CDR3 contains 11 residues. Trimming stripped 8 bases from V and 4 bases from J, with 6 bases between. Germline CDR1 is SGHTA and CDR2 is FQGNSA. The CDR3 DNA follows: TGTGCCAGCCTCGTGTACAATGAGCAGTTCTTC. Its translation is CASLVYNEQFF. Full variable domain (outside the CDR3, taken from reference TRBV7-2 and TRBJ2-1): GAGVSQSPSNKVTEKGKDVELRCDPISGHTALYWYRQSLGQGLEFLIYFQGNSAPDKSGLPSDRFSAERTGGSVSTLTIQRTQQEDSAVYLCASLVYNEQFFGPGTRLTVL.

This clone was detected only a few times. Distinct nucleotide sequences in the sample also encode this CDR3. The chain recombines TRBV18 with TRBJ1-2; TRBD1 agrees at 10 bases. Germline CDR1 reads KGHSH; CDR2 reads LQKENI. With 0 bases clipped from V and 2 bases from J, the junction kept 0 bases outside the gene matches. The CDR3 has 15 amino acids. CDR3 sequence: CASSPPGQGNYGYTF. The CDR3 nucleotides are TGTGCCAGCTCACCACCGGGACAGGGGAACTATGGCTACACCTTC.

The chain carries TRBV5-4 and TRBJ1-1; possible D gene TRBD1, 5 bases. The CDR3 has 16 residues. The V gene lost 4 bases and the J gene lost 1 base, with 17 bases spanning the gap. Per the germline V gene, CDR1 is SGHNT and CDR2 is YYREEE (reference sequence). For the CDR3, the DNA is TGTGCCAGCAGCCCATCCCTCAGGGCCGCGAACACTGAAGCTTTCTTT. It yields the protein CASSPSLRAANTEAFF. Together with reference TRBV5-4 and TRBJ1-1, the CDR3 gives the full variable domain: ETGVTQSPTHLIKTRGQQVTLRCSSQSGHNTVSWYQQALGQGPQFIFQYYREEENGRGNFPPRFSGLQFPNYSSELNVNALELDDSALYLCASSPSLRAANTEAFFGQGTRLTVV.

The gene calls are TRBV18 and TRBJ1-2; D unclear. Deletions cut 6 bases from V and 1 base from J, with 12 bases between. Germline V lookup: CDR1 KGHSH, CDR2 LQKENI. CDR3 length: 14 residues. The CDR3 region has the DNA TGTGCCAGCTCCTCGGGTACGGATAACTATGGCTACACCTTC. Amino acids: CASSSGTDNYGYTF.

V usage is TRBV29-1 and J usage is TRBJ1-2; TRBD1 agrees at 8 bases. This CDR3 is built from 14 residues. Germline V gene lookup returns CDR1 SQVTM and CDR2 ANQGSEA. Germline trimming cut 6 bases from V and 6 bases from J; bases unmatched to any gene: 12. CDR3 in DNA: TGCAGCGTCCAGAGACAGGGGAGGAGGGATGGCTACACCTTC. The encoded protein is CSVQRQGRRDGYTF.

This rearrangement joins TRBV6-1 to TRBJ1-1; no firm D call. Germline V gives CDR1 MNHNS, CDR2 SASEGT. The CDR3 sequence is 16 residues long. The V end lost 4 bases, the J end lost 6 bases, and 21 bases lay between the germline ends. DNA for the CDR3: TGTGCCAGCAGTGGAGACTGGGATTCCCCCGGGGCTGAAGCTTTCTTT. Protein: CASSGDWDSPGAEAFF.

This rearrangement joins TRBV27 to TRBJ1-3, with D possibly TRBD1 on 5 matching bases. V gave up 8 bases and J gave up 4 bases, with 12 bases separating them. This CDR3 contains 13 residues. Germline V CDR1 and CDR2: MNHEY, SMNVEV (reference sequence). For the CDR3, the DNA is TGTGCCAGCGGACATGGACGGGGAAACACCATATATTTT. Its translation is CASGHGRGNTIYF.

The chain couples TRBV7-3 to TRBJ2-5; tentative D call: TRBD1 (7 bases). Germline values: CDR1 SGHTA, CDR2 FQGTGA. This CDR3 spans 16 amino acids. V lost 3 bases to trimming and J lost 0 bases, with 14 bases between them. The CDR3 loop reads CASSFSRGQYQETQYF. The CDR3 coding sequence is TGTGCCAGCAGCTTTTCGCGGGGACAGTACCAAGAGACCCAGTACTTC.

The chain employs TRBV5-1 and TRBJ1-2, with unresolved D. V was shortened by 4 bases and J by 2 bases, with 18 bases between the two germline ends. The CDR3 runs 16 residues. Germline values: CDR1 SGHRS, CDR2 YFSETQ. For the CDR3, the DNA is TGCGCCAGCAGCCGGGAGTCGGGAGGTTGGAACTATGGCTACACCTTC. Protein sequence: CASSRESGGWNYGYTF.

The chain uses TRBV5-1 and TRBJ1-1; TRBD1 agrees at 8 bases. Per germline, CDR1 SGHRS and CDR2 YFSETQ. The CDR3 runs 13 residues. Trimming at V came to 4 bases and at J to 5 bases, leaving 4 bases not matched to a gene. The DNA of the CDR3 is TGCGCCAGCAGCCAGACAGGGGAGACTGAAGCTTTCTTT. Its protein is CASSQTGETEAFF.

This rearrangement joins TRBV5-4 to TRBJ1-2, with TRBD1 matching over 8 bases. Germline assignment: CDR1 SGHNT and CDR2 YYREEE (reference sequence). Unmatched junction bases numbered 22, after V lost 2 bases and J lost 7 bases. CDR3 length: 19 residues. The CDR3 region has the DNA TGTGCCAGCAGCTTTTTCTCGAACAACCTACAGGGGGGTTTCCGTGGCTACACCTTC. It is translated as CASSFFSNNLQGGFRGYTF.

V usage is TRBV5-1 and J usage is TRBJ2-5; 8 nucleotides match TRBD1. The length of the CDR3 is 15 residues. Losses at the gene ends were 3 bases for V and 5 bases for J; bases not matched to a gene: 9. The germline gives CDR1 SGHRS, CDR2 YFSETQ. The CDR3 nucleotides are TGCGCCAGCAGCTCTTTGACAGGGGCGATGGAGACCCAGTACTTC. Translating gives CASSSLTGAMETQYF. The full variable domain, rest sourced from reference TRBV5-1 and TRBJ2-5, is KAGVTQTPRYLIKTRGQQVTLSCSPISGHRSVSWYQQTPGQGLQFLFEYFSETQRNKGNFPGRFSGRQFSNSRSEMNVSTLELGDSALYLCASSSLTGAMETQYFGPGTRLLVL.

V is TRBV19 and J is TRBJ2-3; 10 nucleotides match TRBD2. The J segment lost 0 bases and the V segment lost 1 base, leaving 4 bases of the junction unmatched. The length of the CDR3 is 17 residues. Germline CDR1 reads LNHDA; CDR2 reads SQIVND (reference sequence). For the CDR3, the DNA is TGTGCCAGTAGTATAGTTCTAGCGGGGGCCAGCACAGATACGCAGTATTTT. It is translated as CASSIVLAGASTDTQYF.

This clone was seen a single time. The genes are TRBV4-2 and TRBJ1-6; no clear D gene. The CDR3 runs 12 residues. Looked up from germline, CDR1 is LGHNA and CDR2 is YNFKEQ. V lost 1 base, J lost 8 bases, and 3 bases lay in between. The CDR3 sequence is CASSQADSPLHF. CDR3 nucleotide sequence: TGTGCCAGCAGCCAAGCGGATTCACCCCTCCACTTT.

V usage is TRBV7-9 and J usage is TRBJ1-1; perhaps TRBD1 as D (6 bases). The V gene's germline CDR1 is SEHNR and CDR2 FQNEAQ (reference sequence). The CDR3 has 12 residues. Deletions cut 2 bases from V and 8 bases from J, with 9 bases between. CDR3 amino acids: CASSLNRAEAFF. CDR3 DNA: TGTGCCAGCAGCTTAAACAGGGCCGAAGCTTTCTTT. Full variable domain (rest looked up from reference TRBV7-9 and TRBJ1-1): DTGVSQNPRHKITKRGQNVTFRCDPISEHNRLYWYRQTLGQGPEFLTYFQNEAQLEKSRLLSDRFSAERPKGSFSTLEIQRTEQGDSAMYLCASSLNRAEAFFGQGTRLTVV.

Details on this clone: Other nucleotide sequences from this sample produce the same CDR3. This chain connects TRBV5-4 to TRBJ1-4, with 7 bases aligning to TRBD1. There are 14 residues in the CDR3. The trim removed 2 bases at V and 8 bases at J, leaving 6 bases unmatched. Germline CDR1 and CDR2: SGHNT and YYREEE (reference sequence). The CDR3 nucleotides read TGTGCCAGCAGCTTAGGCCAGGGGGACGAAAAACTGTTTTTT. Protein: CASSLGQGDEKLFF.

This chain uses TRBV12-5 with TRBJ2-2; TRBD1 matches 9 bases. The CDR3 is 15 residues long. Germline V gives CDR1 LGHNT, CDR2 FRNRAP. Losses at the gene ends were 7 bases for V and 1 base for J; bases not matched to a gene: 4. The CDR3 spells CASAPGQGNTGELFF. The DNA of the CDR3 is TGTGCTAGTGCCCCGGGACAGGGGAACACCGGGGAGCTGTTTTTT.

The V and J genes are TRBV5-1 and TRBJ2-3, with D hard to call. Germline assignment: CDR1 SGHRS and CDR2 YFSETQ. V was clipped by 2 bases and J by 0 bases, with 4 bases between them. CDR3 length equals 13 residues. As DNA, the CDR3 is TGCGCCAGCAGCTTCTCTAGCACAGATACGCAGTATTTT. Its translation is CASSFSSTDTQYF.

This rearrangement joins TRBV9 to TRBJ2-7, with 14 positions matching TRBD2. The CDR3 is made up of 15 amino acids. CDR1 is SGDLS, CDR2 YYNGEE, per germline. V lost 4 bases and J lost 3; bases outside the gene matches: 3. The CDR3 DNA sequence: TGTGCCAGCAGCCGGACTAGCGGGGGGTACTACGAGCAGTACTTC. This gives the protein CASSRTSGGYYEQYF.

This chain joins TRBV10-2 and TRBJ2-3; 10 bases fit TRBD2. V dropped 6 bases and J dropped 4; count of bases not matched to a gene: 7. Germline assignment: CDR1 WSHSY and CDR2 SAAADI. The CDR3 consists of 15 residues. DNA for the CDR3: TGCGCCAGCAGGGCTAGCGGGGGTTTCGCAGATACGCAGTATTTT. Residues: CASRASGGFADTQYF.

The chain is built from TRBV7-3 and TRBJ1-6; D uncertain. The CDR3 extends over 13 amino acids. Germline lookup yields CDR1 SGHTA and CDR2 FQGTGA. The V gene lost 2 bases and the J gene lost 8 bases, with 7 bases spanning the gap. In nucleotides, the CDR3 is TGTGCCAGCAGCTTATCAGTGGATTCACCCCTCCACTTT. It is translated as CASSLSVDSPLHF.

The chain recombines TRBV3-1 (or the pseudogene TRBV3-2) with TRBJ2-3; D might be TRBD1 (5 bases). The CDR3 loop spans 12 amino acids. Germline V gene lookup returns CDR1 LGHDT and CDR2 YNNKEL (reference sequence). V lost 4 bases and J lost 12, with 14 bases in between. The CDR3: CASSLQGWVQYF. The CDR3 DNA reads TGTGCCAGCAGCCTTCAGGGTTGGGTTCAGTATTTT.

In nucleotides, the CDR3 is TGTGCCAGCCAGGGGCTGGGAAACACCATATATTTT. Amino acids: CASQGLGNTIYF. This sequence joins TRBV6-5 and TRBJ1-3, with D maybe TRBD1 (6 bases). This CDR3 has 12 residues. The V end was cut by 8 bases, the J end by 4 bases, with 9 bases between. In germline, CDR1 is MNHEY, CDR2 SVGAGI.

This clone was recorded a few times. This chain links TRBV7-9 with TRBJ2-5, with D maybe TRBD1 (5 bases). The length of the CDR3 is 13 residues. Germline lookup yields CDR1 SEHNR and CDR2 FQNEAQ (reference sequence). V was cut by 5 bases and J by 1 base, with 8 bases left in between. The CDR3 here is CASSIGAQETQYF. CDR3 nucleotides: TGTGCCAGCAGCATAGGGGCCCAAGAGACCCAGTACTTC.

The chain links TRBV10-1 to TRBJ2-5, with 8 bases that match TRBD1. Germline V CDR1 and CDR2: WNHNN, SYGVQD (reference sequence). The CDR3 is 16 residues long. The ends lost 3 bases at V and 3 bases at J; junction bases unmatched: 9. CDR3 DNA sequence: TGCGCCAGCAGTGACCCTAGACAGGGGCCTAAAGAGACCCAGTACTTC. Translated: CASSDPRQGPKETQYF.

The V gene is TRBV9, the J gene TRBJ1-3; a weak D match, TRBD1 (5 bases). The CDR3 extends over 17 amino acids. Germline V gene data show CDR1 as SGDLS and CDR2 as YYNGEE. V lost 0 bases and J lost 0, with 13 bases in between. CDR3 sequence: CASSVGAGPFSGNTIYF. In DNA form, the CDR3 reads TGTGCCAGCAGCGTAGGTGCAGGGCCTTTCTCTGGAAACACCATATATTTT.

J is TRBJ1-2 and V is TRBV29-1, with 7 nucleotides matching TRBD1. CDR3 length: 13 amino acids. CDR1 and CDR2 from the germline V gene are SQVTM and ANQGSEA. The J segment lost 5 bases and the V segment lost 7 bases, leaving 10 bases of the junction unmatched. The CDR3 protein is CSASTGTEYGYTF. CDR3 DNA sequence: TGCAGCGCTTCCACCGGGACAGAGTATGGCTACACCTTC.

This clone was observed a handful of times. The chain recombines TRBV6-6 with TRBJ2-5; D possibly corresponds to TRBD2 (6 bases). The CDR3 runs 14 residues. V was trimmed by 10 bases and J by 2 bases, leaving 17 bases between them. In germline, CDR1 is MNHNY, CDR2 SVGAGI (reference sequence). Here the CDR3 reads CAIRGSGTQETQYF. The CDR3 coding sequence is TGTGCCATCCGGGGGTCAGGGACGCAAGAGACCCAGTACTTC.

The V and J genes are TRBV5-4 and TRBJ1-1, with 9 bases identical to TRBD1. This CDR3 has 17 residues. V trimming: 4 bases; J trimming: 0 bases; junction bases outside the gene matches: 10. The germline V gene encodes CDR1 SGHNT and CDR2 YYREEE (reference sequence). This CDR3 is CASSPSGGDRVNTEAFF. CDR3 DNA sequence: TGTGCCAGCAGCCCCTCCGGGGGGGACAGGGTGAACACTGAAGCTTTCTTT.

The rearrangement joins TRBV19 to TRBJ1-1, with a tentative D call TRBD1 (5 bases). Germline V lookup: CDR1 LNHDA, CDR2 SQIVND (reference sequence). V was clipped by 7 bases and J by 0 bases, with 15 bases between them. This CDR3 is built from 15 residues. CDR3 region: CASTRGTFLNTEAFF. In nucleotides, the CDR3 is TGTGCCAGTACAAGGGGAACCTTTTTGAACACTGAAGCTTTCTTT.